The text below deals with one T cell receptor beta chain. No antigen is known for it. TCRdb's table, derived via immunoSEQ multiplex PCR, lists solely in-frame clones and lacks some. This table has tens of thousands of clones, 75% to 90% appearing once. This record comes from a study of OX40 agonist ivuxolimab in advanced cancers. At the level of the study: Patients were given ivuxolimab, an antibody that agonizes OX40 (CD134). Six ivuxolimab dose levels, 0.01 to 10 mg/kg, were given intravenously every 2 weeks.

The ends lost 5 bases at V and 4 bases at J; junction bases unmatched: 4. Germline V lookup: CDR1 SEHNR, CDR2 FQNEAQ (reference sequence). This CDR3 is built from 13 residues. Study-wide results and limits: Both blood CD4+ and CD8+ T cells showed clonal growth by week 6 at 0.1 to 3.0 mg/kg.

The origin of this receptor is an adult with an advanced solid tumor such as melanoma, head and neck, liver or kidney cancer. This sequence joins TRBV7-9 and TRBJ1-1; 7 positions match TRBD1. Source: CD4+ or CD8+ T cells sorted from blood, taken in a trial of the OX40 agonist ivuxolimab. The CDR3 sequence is CASSNRQGTEAFF. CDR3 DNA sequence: TGTGCCAGCAGCAATCGACAGGGCACTGAAGCTTTCTTT.